This T cell receptor (beta chain) derives from a study of blood T cell repertoires in COVID-19. Seattle patients were enrolled during active infection and followed longitudinally. V lost 4 bases and J 0 bases, leaving 11 bases between the germline ends. This CDR3 contains 15 residues. Germline V gene sequence: CDR1 SGHDT, CDR2 YYEEEE. In the study's own analysis: Counts of nucleated cells, estimated from reference gene primer amplification, were obtained. Data came from immunoSEQ multiplex PCR; TCRdb stores just in-frame clones and leaves some out. The V and J calls and clone size come from that table; D and trimming were worked out from the DNA. The sample shows 150,000 to 200,000 clones, under 85% of them seen only once.

The material sequenced was peripheral blood. The chain couples TRBV5-6 to TRBJ2-1; D uncertain. The TCR comes from a woman in her 70s with COVID-19, enrolled during active disease. The CDR3 DNA follows: TGTGCCAGCAGCGTGGACCCGAGCTCCTACAATGAGCAGTTCTTC. Its translation is CASSVDPSSYNEQFF. The full variable domain, with the rest looked up from reference TRBV5-6 and TRBJ2-1, is DAGVTQSPTHLIKTRGQQVTLRCSPKSGHDTVSWYQQALGQGPQFIFQYYEEEERQRGNFPDRFSGHQFPNYSSELNVNALLLGDSALYLCASSVDPSSYNEQFFGPGTRLTVL.